These T cell receptor beta chains were read from a single sample in a study of T cell repertoires in cytomegalovirus infection. Using its own MiXCR run on the reads, TCRdb lists one record per CDR3 protein. This table holds 630,000 or so distinct CDR3 sequences, 20% to 25% found once. Sequenced input: CD8+ T cells from PBMCs. The receptors were gathered from a human donor in good health (CMV status not recorded). Some clones in this sample may be carry-over from other donors' samples. Both conserved end residues are part of each CDR3. The D gene is left open where the match is weak. Size tells how often a clone was seen (once, few, many) or the class of an expanded clone, and some rows leave it out.

D gene	clone size	V gene	J gene	CDR3 protein	CDR3 DNA
-	few	TRBV19	TRBJ2-1	CASHKKRAPEQFF	TGTGCCAGTCATAAAAAACGGGCCCCTGAGCAGTTCTTC
TRBD2	-	TRBV12-3/TRBV12-4	TRBJ2-1	CASSLIAGNDNEQFF	TGTGCCAGCAGTTTAATAGCGGGGAATGACAATGAGCAGTTCTTC
-	few	TRBV4-3	TRBJ2-2	CASSQDPRGNAGELFF	TGCGCCAGCAGCCAAGATCCCAGAGGAAACGCCGGGGAGCTGTTTTTT
-	-	TRBV20-1	TRBJ2-7	CSASPGWALSYEQYF	TGCAGTGCTAGTCCGGGGTGGGCGCTCTCCTACGAGCAGTACTTC
-	-	TRBV6-2/TRBV6-3	TRBJ1-1	CASSYPDVGRVNTEAFF	TGTGCCAGCAGTTACCCGGACGTGGGGCGGGTGAACACTGAAGCTTTCTTT
TRBD1	many	TRBV28	TRBJ1-6	CASSFLRQGPNSPLHF	TGTGCCAGCAGTTTCCTGCGACAGGGACCCAATTCACCCCTCCACTTT
-	many	TRBV11-2	TRBJ1-1	CASSSLNQGTQNTEAFF	TGTGCCAGCAGCTCCCTAAACCAGGGGACTCAGAACACTGAAGCTTTCTTT
-	many	TRBV28	TRBJ1-1	CASSFGSLNTEAFF	TGTGCCAGCAGTTTCGGGTCCTTGAACACTGAAGCTTTCTTT
-	many	TRBV7-8	TRBJ2-2	CASSSGVAGELFF	TGTGCCAGTTCTTCCGGGGTAGCCGGGGAGCTGTTTTTT
TRBD1	many	TRBV12-3/TRBV12-4	TRBJ1-2	CASSRRTGASDMRYGYTF	TGTGCCAGCAGTCGGCGGACAGGGGCCTCTGATATGCGCTATGGCTACACCTTC
TRBD1	many	TRBV28	TRBJ1-2	CASGYTGGRGYTF	TGTGCCAGCGGATATACAGGGGGCCGGGGCTACACCTTC
TRBD2	few	TRBV27	TRBJ2-1	CASSVLATYNEQFF	TGTGCCAGCAGTGTACTAGCGACGTACAATGAGCAGTTCTTC
-	-	TRBV19	TRBJ2-1	CASLRGNEQFF	TGTGCCAGTCTAAGGGGTAATGAGCAGTTCTTC
TRBD2	many	TRBV28	TRBJ2-1	CASSLRGGFYNEQFF	TGTGCCAGCAGCTTGCGGGGGGGCTTCTACAATGAGCAGTTCTTC
TRBD1	once	TRBV28	TRBJ1-5	CVSTGVRNQPQHF	TGTGTCAGTACAGGGGTGCGCAATCAGCCCCAGCATTTT
TRBD1	many	TRBV6-2/TRBV6-3	TRBJ1-5	CASSYMYRGQPQHF	TGTGCCAGCAGTTATATGTACAGGGGGCAGCCCCAGCATTTT
-	-	TRBV6-2/TRBV6-3	TRBJ1-1	CASREDSLNTEAFF	TGTGCCAGCAGAGAGGACTCCCTGAACACTGAAGCTTTCTTT